What follows describes a single T cell receptor (beta chain). Germline CDR1 is ENHRY and CDR2 is SYGVKD. The CDR3 loop spans 14 amino acids. Trimming cost V 8 bases and J 1 base; bases outside gene matches: 4. The data were obtained in a study of PD-L1 blockade in urothelial cancer. The repertoire was sequenced with immunoSEQ multiplex PCR; TCRdb's copy has only in-frame clones and lacks some. Counted here are about 45,000 clones, around 89% occurring once; the ten biggest clones make up around 3.9%. The chain carries TRBV10-3 and TRBJ2-2, with 7 bases fitting TRBD2. Material: PBMCs, obtained around atezolizumab (anti-PD-L1) treatment. This clonotype originated in an elderly man with urothelial cancer. The CDR3 nucleotides read TGTGCCATCCAGGCTAGCGGGAACACCGGGGAGCTGTTTTTT. It translates to CAIQASGNTGELFF.